This entry features one T cell receptor (beta chain) sequence. The antigen is unknown. This specimen belongs to a study of T cells in tuberculosis. Whole-study context: The T cells targeted glucose monomycolate, a mycobacterial lipid, via CD1B.

Here immunoSEQ multiplex PCR was the method, and the copy in TCRdb shows in-frame clones only, minus some. The sample has some 34,000 clones, 70% to 90% seen once. The germline gives CDR1 MNHEY, CDR2 SVGAGI. The germline V and J ends were trimmed by 0 bases and 5 bases, with 16 bases remaining between them. The CDR3 loop spans 16 amino acids. Time point specified: new active TB diagnosis, blood taken before or within 7 days of starting treatment. Whole-study results and caveats: GMM-specific TCRs were nearer to active tuberculosis alpha repertoires, suggesting expansion.

Sequencing used PBMCs, obtained at tuberculosis diagnosis. The sequence was collected from an adult with tuberculosis. This chain uses TRBV6-5 with TRBJ2-5, with a possible D match to TRBD2 (5 bases). The DNA for the CDR3 is TGTGCCAGCAGTTACTCTAGGGCCCTAGCTACCGAGACCCAGTACTTC. This codes for CASSYSRALATETQYF.